This TCR beta chain was documented in a study of a mutant IDH1 vaccine in newly diagnosed glioma. Study information: Males made up about 60% and females about 40% of treated patients, whose mean age was about 41 years. Previous care, which was radiotherapy, temozolomide, or both, most often involved both.

About this clone itself: Its cognate antigen is unknown.

The assay was immunoSEQ multiplex PCR, and TCRdb's table has in-frame clones only and misses some. Of around 40,000 clones detected, about 83% appear once; the ten largest clones hold approximately 2%. CDR3 length: 12 amino acids. Germline-derived CDR1 and CDR2 are SGHVS and FNYEAQ. V shed 5 bases and J shed 0 bases, with 4 bases lying between them. Time point given: week 11, during vaccination. In every dose of vaccine, 300 ug of mutant IDH1 20-mer peptide was given alongside topical imiquimod. The sequencing here drew on PBMCs, taken from a glioma patient whose treatment included an IDH1 peptide vaccine. This sequence originates from a man aged 40-49 years with glioma. The chain joins TRBV7-6 to TRBJ2-5; D is unclear. The CDR3 loop is CASSPHQETQYF. CDR3 DNA sequence: TGTGCCAGCAGCCCCCACCAAGAGACCCAGTACTTC.